Shown below are 5 T cell receptor beta chains from a single sample sequenced in a study of shared clonotypes between healthy human individuals (dated by TCRdb to 2020 to 2021). The library relied on the immunoSEQ multiplex PCR assay. Drawn from immuneACCESS, this table holds only the in-frame rearrangements with V and J called that TCRdb kept. Clones are partly lost; checked studies trace under half to an unresolved V gene and leave the rest unexplained. A total of more than 400,000 clones appear in this sample, around 73% of them only once. The ten largest clones capture about 12% of the sample. The sample consisted of PBMCs. Receptors were obtained from a woman aged 40-49 years in good health. Some clones in this sample may be carry-over from other donors' samples.

The chain carries TRBV6-5 and TRBJ2-6; the D gene is possibly TRBD2 (5 bases). The CDR3 length is 15 residues. V was clipped by 3 bases and J by 4 bases, with 10 bases between them. Germline CDR1 and CDR2: MNHEY and SVGAGI. Here the CDR3 reads CASSYEGTGANVLTF. The CDR3 coding sequence is TGTGCCAGCAGTTATGAGGGTACCGGGGCCAACGTCCTGACTTTC.

The chain couples TRBV19 to TRBJ1-5, with 9 bases lining up with TRBD1. The CDR3 extends over 16 amino acids. Germline V gene data show CDR1 as LNHDA and CDR2 as SQIVND (reference sequence). Germline trimming cut 6 bases from V and 2 bases from J; bases unmatched to any gene: 8. CDR3 sequence: CASSATGGLGNQPQHF. CDR3 in DNA: TGTGCCAGTAGCGCAACAGGGGGCCTCGGCAATCAGCCCCAGCATTTT. The full variable domain, with the rest looked up from reference TRBV19 and TRBJ1-5, is DGGITQSPKYLFRKEGQNVTLSCEQNLNHDAMYWYRQDPGQGLRLIYYSQIVNDFQKGDIAEGYSVSREKKESFPLTVTSAQKNPTAFYLCASSATGGLGNQPQHFGDGTRLSIL.

The chain links TRBV30 to TRBJ1-2, with D possibly being TRBD1 (6 bases). From germline, CDR1 is GTSNPN and CDR2 SVGIG (reference sequence). CDR3 length: 15 amino acids. The V and J ends lost 4 bases and 0 bases respectively, with 15 bases between them. DNA of the CDR3: TGTGCCTGGATAGTCACAGGGAGAACTAACTATGGCTACACCTTC. It yields the protein CAWIVTGRTNYGYTF.

This sequence joins TRBV28 and TRBJ1-3, with D perhaps TRBD1 (6 bases). The ends were cut back, 7 bases at V and 0 bases at J, with 19 bases in the middle. The germline V gene encodes CDR1 MDHEN and CDR2 SYDVKM. CDR3 size: 17 residues. The CDR3 DNA sequence: TGTGCCAGCACTCACAAGGGACATTCTTACTCTGGAAACACCATATATTTT. This gives the protein CASTHKGHSYSGNTIYF.

Here the CDR3 reads CASVVASGTDEQYF. The CDR3 coding sequence is TGTGCCAGCGTCGTGGCTAGCGGGACGGACGAGCAGTACTTC. The chain joins TRBV6-1 to TRBJ2-7, with TRBD2 identical over 9 bases. V was pared by 8 bases and J by 5 bases, with 10 bases of the junction left unmatched. CDR3 length: 14 residues. CDR1 and CDR2 (germline): MNHNS, SASEGT.